This T cell receptor beta chain derives from a study of post-analysis software for immune sequencing data. Study-wide findings and caveats: Clustering by F measure revealed strong co-clustering among samples prepared together in one batch. A significant reduction in normalized Chao1 diversity was observed in multiple sclerosis patients versus controls. With TRBV5-6, TRBV5-1 and TRBV20-1 included, 4 to 6 TRBV segments were more frequent in patients than in controls.

Every TCR beta cDNA library bore unique molecular identifiers. cDNA molecules numbering about 480,000 came from around 0.96 to 9.9 million T cells. TCRdb processed the PCR reads anew with MiXCR; each CDR3 protein has one entry. Of 160,000 or so distinct CDR3 sequences listed, around 34% are singletons. This clonotype occurred a few times. Its antigen is undetermined. The junction had 3 bases not matched to a gene; V was cut back by 4 bases and J by 2 bases. The CDR3 covers 14 residues. Germline values: CDR1 SGDLS, CDR2 YYNGEE. This chain connects TRBV9 to TRBJ1-1; 9 bases align to TRBD1. Source: blood, taken after autologous hematopoietic stem cell transplantation. This TCR came from a girl under 18 with multiple sclerosis. The CDR3 region is CASSSGQGNTEAFF. CDR3 coding DNA: TGTGCCAGCAGCTCGGGACAGGGAAACACTGAAGCTTTCTTT.